Below are 26 T cell receptor beta chains sequenced from a single sample in a study of CD8+CD57+ T cells in acquired aplastic anemia. CD8+CD57+ cell expansion, shown by flow cytometry, had occurred in the patients selected for sequencing. According to the study, genomic DNA was the template for TCR beta VDJ and CDR3 profiling. From the reads, TCRdb called clonotypes with MiXCR, one entry per CDR3 protein. Of 260,000 or so distinct CDR3 sequences listed, 47% are singletons. Input material: sorted CD4+, CD8+, or CD8+CD57+ T cells (not recorded which) from PBMCs. These receptor sequences come from a human donor with aplastic anemia.

The sample holds a few counts of this clonotype. This chain connects TRBV12-3 or TRBV12-4 to TRBJ2-4; no definite D call. V was cut by 5 bases and J by 3 bases, with 14 bases left in between. There are 15 residues in the CDR3. The CDR3 nucleotides read TGTGCCAGCAGTCCCCTCGGTTGGGACAAAAACATTCAGTACTTC. It codes for CASSPLGWDKNIQYF.

CDR3 sequence: CASSLGQGGYYEQYF. In DNA form, the CDR3 reads TGCGCCAGCAGCTTGGGTCAGGGGGGGTACTACGAGCAGTACTTC. The J gene is TRBJ2-7, the V gene TRBV5-1; D may correspond to TRBD1 or TRBD2 (7 bases each). CDR3 length: 15 amino acids. The germline V gene encodes CDR1 SGHRS and CDR2 YFSETQ. V was cut by 0 bases and J by 3 bases, with 13 bases left in between.

V gene TRBV2 combines with J gene TRBJ1-1; D remains ambiguous. Germline V CDR1 and CDR2: SNHLY, FYNNEI. The CDR3 runs to 11 residues. V was cut by 8 bases and J by 5 bases, with 9 bases left in between. As DNA, the CDR3 is TGTGCCAGCGACGGGTGGACTGAAGCTTTCTTT. Its translation: CASDGWTEAFF.

To note about this clonotype: One junction end does not reproduce the germline sequence, and a read error may be involved. The chain is built from TRBV9 and TRBJ2-6, with D possibly being TRBD1 (6 bases). The CDR3 sequence is 13 residues long. Germline V gene sequence: CDR1 SGDLS, CDR2 YYNGEE. CDR3 bases: TGTGCCAGCAGCGTAGAGGGGGACAACGTCCTGACTTTC. Its translation: CASSVEGDNVLTF.

About this clonotype itself: One end of the junction is discordant with germline, which a read error may explain. This chain joins TRBV4-1 and TRBJ2-7; D is unclear. The germline CDR1 and CDR2 sequences are MGHRA and YSYEKL. The CDR3 extends over 13 amino acids. CDR3 residues: CACSQDDKDEQYF. CDR3 sequence (DNA): TGCGCCTGCAGCCAAGACGATAAAGACGAGCAGTACTTC.

This clonotype has ten or more counts. The rearrangement uses TRBV2 and TRBJ1-5, with D perhaps TRBD1 (5 bases). This CDR3 contains 13 residues. CDR1 is SNHLY and CDR2 is FYNNEI in the germline V gene. The V end was cut by 6 bases, the J end by 1 base, with 7 bases between. In DNA form, the CDR3 reads TGTGCCAGCAGACAGGCGAGCAATCAGCCCCAGCATTTT. It translates to CASRQASNQPQHF.

The CDR3 loop is CASSSLTYSTDTQYF. CDR3 nucleotides: TGTGCCAGCAGCTCCTTAACTTATAGCACAGATACGCAGTATTTT. V is TRBV7-9 and J is TRBJ2-3, with D unclear. The CDR3 sequence is 15 residues long. V gave up 4 bases and J gave up 0 bases, with 11 bases separating them. Germline CDR1 SEHNR, CDR2 FQNEAQ (reference sequence).

The sample holds many counts of this clonotype. This chain uses TRBV5-6 with TRBJ2-7; 9 positions agree with TRBD1. J lost 6 bases, V lost 4 bases, and 8 bases had no gene match. Germline CDR1 is SGHDT and CDR2 is YYEEEE. This CDR3 comprises 14 residues. The CDR3: CASSVGTGKAEQYF. The DNA of the CDR3 is TGTGCCAGCAGCGTCGGGACAGGGAAGGCCGAGCAGTACTTC.

V and J are TRBV7-3 and TRBJ1-1, with 10 nucleotides matching TRBD1. The CDR3 runs 15 residues. The J segment lost 3 bases and the V segment lost 5 bases, leaving 6 bases of the junction unmatched. CDR1 is SGHTA and CDR2 is FQGTGA in the germline V gene. CDR3 nucleotide sequence: TGTGCCAGCAGCAACCCCGGGACAGGGGACACTGAAGCTTTCTTT. This codes for CASSNPGTGDTEAFF.

The chain recombines TRBV10-3 with TRBJ1-1; D uncertain. In germline, CDR1 is ENHRY, CDR2 SYGVKD. Trimming removed 0 bases at V and 1 base at J, with 9 bases between. The length of the CDR3 is 15 residues. CDR3 protein: CAISESSVRNTEAFF. The DNA for the CDR3 is TGTGCCATCAGTGAGTCGAGCGTAAGGAACACTGAAGCTTTCTTT.

This clonotype was recorded at least ten times. The rearrangement joins TRBV20-1 to TRBJ2-2; TRBD2 matches 7 bases. V trimming: 6 bases; J trimming: 5 bases; junction bases outside the gene matches: 9. Germline CDR1 reads DFQATT; CDR2 reads SNEGSKA (reference sequence). The CDR3 runs 14 residues. The DNA of the CDR3 is TGCAGTGCCCGGGACTACGACCGGACCGGGGAGCTGTTTTTT. Its translation is CSARDYDRTGELFF.

The chain couples TRBV12-5 to TRBJ2-1; 15 bases match TRBD2. The CDR3 covers 20 residues. V gave up 4 bases and J gave up 0 bases; unmatched junction bases: 10. Germline CDR1 LGHNT, CDR2 FRNRAP. CDR3 amino acids: CASGSGGLAGGRGSYNEQFF. The CDR3 coding sequence is TGTGCTAGTGGTTCCGGGGGACTAGCGGGAGGCCGGGGCTCCTACAATGAGCAGTTCTTC.

This clonotype was counted a few times. V usage is TRBV6-5 and J usage is TRBJ1-1; D gene uncertain. This CDR3 has 11 amino acids. V was pared by 4 bases and J by 8 bases, with 8 bases between. Per the germline V gene, CDR1 is MNHEY and CDR2 is SVGAGI. The CDR3 reads CASSSGREAFF. CDR3 nucleotide sequence: TGTGCCAGCAGTTCCGGCCGAGAAGCTTTCTTT.

This clonotype was observed many times. The rearrangement joins TRBV20-1 to TRBJ2-1; D may correspond to TRBD1 or TRBD2 (5 bases each). CDR1 and CDR2 from the germline V gene are DFQATT and SNEGSKA (reference sequence). CDR3 length: 15 amino acids. V was cut by 1 base and J by 10 bases, with 20 bases left in between. The CDR3 coding sequence is TGCAGTGCTAGAGTAGTAGTAGCGTTATGGGGGGAGCAGTTCTTC. The encoded protein is CSARVVVALWGEQFF.

The chain carries TRBV2 and TRBJ1-1; a weak D match, TRBD1 (6 bases). The CDR3 is 14 residues long. Trimming left V 3 bases short and J 6 bases short, with 14 bases between. Germline CDR1 SNHLY, CDR2 FYNNEI. The CDR3 DNA is TGTGCCAGCAGTGAGAGGCAGGGGATCTCTGAAGCTTTCTTT. This translates into CASSERQGISEAFF.

The chain couples TRBV15 to TRBJ2-5; 9 nucleotides line up with TRBD2. This CDR3 is built from 16 residues. CDR1 is LNHNV, CDR2 YYDKDF, per germline (reference sequence). V was pared by 3 bases and J by 4 bases, with 9 bases of the junction left unmatched. CDR3 protein: CATSSSGGRRRETQYF. The CDR3 DNA follows: TGTGCCACCAGCAGCAGCGGGGGGAGGCGGCGAGAGACCCAGTACTTC.

This clonotype was recorded many times. This chain joins TRBV7-9 and TRBJ1-1; 8 nucleotides line up with TRBD1. Per germline, CDR1 SEHNR and CDR2 FQNEAQ (reference sequence). The CDR3 length is 14 residues. The V gene end was trimmed by 5 bases and the J gene end by 3 bases; junction bases not matched to a gene: 5. The DNA for the CDR3 is TGTGCCAGCAGCGGACAGGGTTCGCACACTGAAGCTTTCTTT. Translating gives CASSGQGSHTEAFF.

This clonotype was recorded only once. A read error may be the cause here, since a much bigger clone is one base away. This chain uses TRBV7-9 with TRBJ1-2; TRBD1 is a possible D gene (5 bases). V was clipped by 3 bases and J by 4 bases, with 15 bases between them. The CDR3 has 15 amino acids. Germline V CDR1 and CDR2: SEHNR, FQNEAQ (reference sequence). Here the CDR3 DNA reads TGTGCCAGCAGCTTTGACAGAAAGACTAGCTATGGCTACACCTTC. Translated: CASSFDRKTSYGYTF.

The rearrangement links TRBV6-5 to TRBJ2-5; the D call may be TRBD1 or TRBD2 (5 bases each). The CDR3 has 16 residues. The V gene's germline CDR1 is MNHEY and CDR2 SVGAGI. V gave up 4 bases and J gave up 2 bases, with 17 bases separating them. DNA of the CDR3: TGTGCCAGCAGTTTATCCGGGACGAGCCTACAAGAGACCCAGTACTTC. Its protein is CASSLSGTSLQETQYF.

This clonotype was observed at least ten times. V is TRBV7-9 and J is TRBJ2-7; 8 bases map to TRBD1. Trimming cost V 5 bases and J 4 bases; bases outside gene matches: 7. This CDR3 has 14 residues. CDR1 and CDR2 from the germline V gene are SEHNR and FQNEAQ (reference sequence). Written as DNA, the CDR3 is TGTGCCAGCAGCAGTCCGGGACAGGAGTACGAGCAGTACTTC. Residues: CASSSPGQEYEQYF. The complete variable domain, with remaining parts taken from reference TRBV7-9 and TRBJ2-7, reads DTGVSQNPRHKITKRGQNVTFRCDPISEHNRLYWYRQTLGQGPEFLTYFQNEAQLEKSRLLSDRFSAERPKGSFSTLEIQRTEQGDSAMYLCASSSPGQEYEQYFGPGTRLTVT.

There are many counts of this clonotype. CDR3 DNA: TGTGCCAGCACGGGACAGGCCGACGAGCAGTACTTC. Its protein is CASTGQADEQYF. The chain is built from TRBV27 and TRBJ2-7, with 8 bases aligning to TRBD1. Germline-derived CDR1 and CDR2 are MNHEY and SMNVEV (reference sequence). The CDR3 has 12 residues. V shed 7 bases, J shed 5 bases, and the junction held 4 bases outside the gene matches.

This clonotype was counted a few times. The V and J genes are TRBV6-5 and TRBJ1-2; D possibly corresponds to TRBD1 (5 bases). This CDR3 has 13 amino acids. The germline gives CDR1 MNHEY, CDR2 SVGAGI. V dropped 6 bases and J dropped 4 bases, with 12 bases sitting between them. CDR3 bases: TGTGCCAGCAGCCTCCCGGGGACCTATGGCTACACCTTC. It codes for CASSLPGTYGYTF.

The chain has TRBV25-1 and TRBJ1-2; 9 nucleotides line up with TRBD1. The germline CDR1 and CDR2 sequences are MGHDK and SYGVNS. Trimming cost V 1 base and J 6 bases; bases outside gene matches: 0. The length of the CDR3 is 13 residues. The CDR3 coding sequence is TGTGCCAGCAGTGAATGGGACAGGGATGGCTACACCTTC. Its translation: CASSEWDRDGYTF.

The chain combines TRBV7-2 with TRBJ1-2; 11 nucleotides match TRBD1. J was trimmed by 8 bases and V by 4 bases; bases with no gene match: 6. The CDR3 contains 14 residues. In germline, CDR1 is SGHTA, CDR2 FQGNSA. The CDR3 sequence is CASSSGQGAGGYTF. CDR3 nucleotides: TGTGCCAGCAGCTCCGGACAGGGGGCAGGCGGCTACACCTTC.

In DNA form, the CDR3 reads TGTGCCAGCAGTTTATTTCTTTCATCAGGATCCGCAGCTTTCTTT. This codes for CASSLFLSSGSAAFF. The rearrangement links TRBV27 to TRBJ1-1, with D unclear. Trimming removed 1 base at V and 10 bases at J, with 19 bases between. This CDR3 contains 15 residues. Germline loops: CDR1 MNHEY, CDR2 SMNVEV (reference sequence).

This clonotype showed up many times. The CDR3 sequence is CASSRGLACSDTQYF. DNA for the CDR3: TGTGCCAGCAGCAGGGGACTAGCCTGTTCAGATACGCAGTATTTT. The V call is TRBV5-5, the J call TRBJ2-3; 9 bases line up with TRBD2. Unmatched junction bases numbered 7, after V lost 4 bases and J lost 4 bases. The CDR3 has 15 amino acids. From germline, CDR1 is SGHKS and CDR2 YYEKEE (reference sequence).